This T cell receptor beta chain appears in the sequencing data of a study of T cell repertoires in aging, cancer and after chemotherapy. Comments on this clonotype: The target antigen is unknown.

Study findings and constraints: In healthy donors, age-related TCR diversity loss mainly reflected lost richness. In each cancer cohort, median generation probability increased across chemotherapy, suggesting thymic output rebounded.

The template was genomic DNA from peripheral blood, not RNA. The germline gives CDR1 MDHEN, CDR2 SYDVKM. This CDR3 is built from 14 residues. V dropped 6 bases and J dropped 4 bases, with 15 bases sitting between them. TRB rearrangements spanning V, D and J were amplified using mixed TRB-A/B primers. One entry per CDR3 protein, called by TCRdb with MiXCR from the multiplex PCR reads. The repertoire consists of fewer than 15,000 distinct CDR3 sequences, with 25% occurring once and the leading ten covering roughly half. The chain combines TRBV28 with TRBJ1-2, with D hard to call. The source is a human donor in good health. Input material: blood. Here the CDR3 reads CASSYRPHGYGYTF. The CDR3 region has the DNA TGTGCCAGCAGCTATCGCCCGCATGGCTATGGCTACACCTTC.